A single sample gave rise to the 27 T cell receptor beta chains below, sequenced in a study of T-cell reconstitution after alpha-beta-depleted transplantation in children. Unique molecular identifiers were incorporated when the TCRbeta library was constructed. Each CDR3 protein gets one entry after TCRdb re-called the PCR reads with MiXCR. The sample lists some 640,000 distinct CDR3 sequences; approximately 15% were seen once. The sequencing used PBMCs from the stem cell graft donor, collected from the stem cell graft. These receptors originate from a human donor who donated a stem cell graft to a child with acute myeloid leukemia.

CDR3 region: CASSLGLGTTYNSPLHF. The CDR3 region has the DNA TGTGCCAGCAGCTTAGGGCTGGGGACTACTTATAATTCACCCCTCCACTTT. The V call is TRBV11-1, the J call TRBJ1-6; D perhaps matches TRBD1 (5 bases). CDR3 length: 17 residues. Germline values: CDR1 SGHAT, CDR2 FQDESV (reference sequence). V gave up 1 base and J gave up 4 bases, with 14 bases separating them.

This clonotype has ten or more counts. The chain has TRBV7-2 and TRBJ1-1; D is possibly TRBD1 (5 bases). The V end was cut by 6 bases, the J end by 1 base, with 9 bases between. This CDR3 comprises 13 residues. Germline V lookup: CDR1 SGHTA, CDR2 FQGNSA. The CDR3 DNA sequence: TGTGCCAGCAGTCGACAGAAGAACACTGAAGCTTTCTTT. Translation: CASSRQKNTEAFF. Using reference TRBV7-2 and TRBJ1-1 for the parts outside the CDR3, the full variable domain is GAGVSQSPSNKVTEKGKDVELRCDPISGHTALYWYRQSLGQGLEFLIYFQGNSAPDKSGLPSDRFSAERTGGSVSTLTIQRTQQEDSAVYLCASSRQKNTEAFFGQGTRLTVV.

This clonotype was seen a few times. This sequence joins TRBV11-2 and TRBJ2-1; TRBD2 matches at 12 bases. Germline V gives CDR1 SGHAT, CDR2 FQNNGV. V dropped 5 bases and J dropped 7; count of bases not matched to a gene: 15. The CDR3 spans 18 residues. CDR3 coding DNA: TGTGCCAGCAGCCTTCTTTACCCGTCTAGCGGGGGGGAGAATGAGCAGTTCTTC. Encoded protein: CASSLLYPSSGGENEQFF. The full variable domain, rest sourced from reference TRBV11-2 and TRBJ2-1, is EAGVAQSPRYKIIEKRQSVAFWCNPISGHATLYWYQQILGQGPKLLIQFQNNGVVDDSQLPKDRFSAERLKGVDSTLKIQPAKLEDSAVYLCASSLLYPSSGGENEQFFGPGTRLTVL.

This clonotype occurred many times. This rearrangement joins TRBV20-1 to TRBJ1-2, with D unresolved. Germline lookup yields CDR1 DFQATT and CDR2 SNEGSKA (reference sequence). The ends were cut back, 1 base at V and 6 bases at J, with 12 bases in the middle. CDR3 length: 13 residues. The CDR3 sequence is CSARAPLKDGYTF. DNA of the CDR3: TGCAGTGCTAGAGCCCCCCTCAAGGATGGCTACACCTTC.

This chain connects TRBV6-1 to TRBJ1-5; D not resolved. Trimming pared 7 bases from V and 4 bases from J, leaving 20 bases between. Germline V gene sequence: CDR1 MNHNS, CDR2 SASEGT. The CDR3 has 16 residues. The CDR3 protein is CASTDTRWTGNQPQHF. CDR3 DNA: TGTGCCAGCACTGATACTAGATGGACTGGTAATCAGCCCCAGCATTTT.

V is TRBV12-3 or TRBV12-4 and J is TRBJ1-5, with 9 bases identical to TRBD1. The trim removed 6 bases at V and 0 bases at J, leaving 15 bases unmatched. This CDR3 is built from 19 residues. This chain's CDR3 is CASRGDREGAIGSNQPQHF. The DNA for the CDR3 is TGTGCCAGCAGGGGGGACAGGGAAGGGGCTATCGGTAGCAATCAGCCCCAGCATTTT.

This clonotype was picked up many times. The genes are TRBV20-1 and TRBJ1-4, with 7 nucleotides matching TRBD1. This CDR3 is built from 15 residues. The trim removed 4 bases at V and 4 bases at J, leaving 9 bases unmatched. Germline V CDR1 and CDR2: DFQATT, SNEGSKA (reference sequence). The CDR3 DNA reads TGCAGTGCTACTCCTCGACAGGGTCATAATGAAAAACTGTTTTTT. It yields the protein CSATPRQGHNEKLFF.

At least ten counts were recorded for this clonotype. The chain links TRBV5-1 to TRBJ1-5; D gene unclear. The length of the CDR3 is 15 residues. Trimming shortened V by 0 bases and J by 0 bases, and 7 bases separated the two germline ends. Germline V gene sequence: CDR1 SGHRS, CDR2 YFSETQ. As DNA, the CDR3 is TGCGCCAGCAGCTTGGTCCCAAATAGCAATCAGCCCCAGCATTTT. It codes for CASSLVPNSNQPQHF. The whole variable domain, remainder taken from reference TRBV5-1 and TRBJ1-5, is KAGVTQTPRYLIKTRGQQVTLSCSPISGHRSVSWYQQTPGQGLQFLFEYFSETQRNKGNFPGRFSGRQFSNSRSEMNVSTLELGDSALYLCASSLVPNSNQPQHFGDGTRLSIL.

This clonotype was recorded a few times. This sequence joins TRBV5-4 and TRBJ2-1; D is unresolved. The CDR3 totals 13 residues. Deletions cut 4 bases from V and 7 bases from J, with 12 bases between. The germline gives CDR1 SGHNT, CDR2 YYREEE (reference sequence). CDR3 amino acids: CASSPQRRNEQFF. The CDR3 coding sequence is TGTGCCAGCAGCCCACAACGACGGAATGAGCAGTTCTTC.

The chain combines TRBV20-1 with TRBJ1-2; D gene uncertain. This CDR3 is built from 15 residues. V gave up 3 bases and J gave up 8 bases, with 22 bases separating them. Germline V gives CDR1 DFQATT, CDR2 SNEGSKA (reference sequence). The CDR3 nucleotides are TGCAGTGCTAGCCCAAATGGACCCCACGCCTTCGGCTACACCTTC. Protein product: CSASPNGPHAFGYTF.

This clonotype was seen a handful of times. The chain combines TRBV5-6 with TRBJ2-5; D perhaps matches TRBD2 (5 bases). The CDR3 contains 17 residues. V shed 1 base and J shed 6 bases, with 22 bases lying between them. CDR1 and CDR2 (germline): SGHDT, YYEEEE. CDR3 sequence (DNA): TGTGCCAGCAGCTTGTTTCCTAGCAGTGTAGTTATGAAGACCCAGTACTTC. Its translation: CASSLFPSSVVMKTQYF.

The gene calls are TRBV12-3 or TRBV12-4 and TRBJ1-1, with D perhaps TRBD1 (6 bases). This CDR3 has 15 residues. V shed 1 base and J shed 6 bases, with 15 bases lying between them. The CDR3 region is CASSLGQEGVAEAFF. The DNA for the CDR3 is TGTGCCAGCAGTTTAGGACAGGAAGGGGTAGCTGAAGCTTTCTTT.

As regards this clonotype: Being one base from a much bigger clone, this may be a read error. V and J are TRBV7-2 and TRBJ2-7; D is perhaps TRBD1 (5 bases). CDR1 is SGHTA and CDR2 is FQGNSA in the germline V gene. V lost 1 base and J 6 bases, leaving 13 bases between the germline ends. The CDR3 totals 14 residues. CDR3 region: CASSLVTGLGEQYF. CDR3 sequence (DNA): TGTGCCAGCAGCTTAGTTACAGGTCTCGGCGAGCAGTACTTC.

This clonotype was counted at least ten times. Written as DNA, the CDR3 is TGTGCCAGCAGTTTAAATCGGCCCCAGGGGAGCTACAATGAGCAGTTCTTC. Protein: CASSLNRPQGSYNEQFF. The chain couples TRBV12-3 or TRBV12-4 to TRBJ2-1; maybe TRBD1 (6 bases). Trimming removed 2 bases at V and 3 bases at J, with 17 bases between. The CDR3 consists of 17 residues.

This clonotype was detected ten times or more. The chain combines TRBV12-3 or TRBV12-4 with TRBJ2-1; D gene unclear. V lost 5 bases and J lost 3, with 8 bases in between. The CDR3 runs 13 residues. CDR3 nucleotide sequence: TGTGCCAGCAGTCCCGGGTTCTACAATGAGCAGTTCTTC. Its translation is CASSPGFYNEQFF.

This CDR3 is CSASGGWNGNTIYF. The CDR3, as DNA: TGCAGTGCTAGCGGGGGGTGGAATGGAAACACCATATATTTT. This chain links TRBV20-1 with TRBJ1-3, with D perhaps matching TRBD1 (5 bases). The V gene's germline CDR1 is DFQATT and CDR2 SNEGSKA (reference sequence). V lost 3 bases to trimming and J lost 3 bases, with 12 bases between them. This CDR3 contains 14 residues.

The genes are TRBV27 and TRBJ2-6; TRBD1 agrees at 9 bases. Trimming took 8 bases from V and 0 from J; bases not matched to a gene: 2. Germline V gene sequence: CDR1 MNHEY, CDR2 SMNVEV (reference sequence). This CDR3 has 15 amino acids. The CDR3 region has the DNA TGTGCCAGCGGGACAGGGAGCTCTGGGGCCAACGTCCTGACTTTC. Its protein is CASGTGSSGANVLTF.

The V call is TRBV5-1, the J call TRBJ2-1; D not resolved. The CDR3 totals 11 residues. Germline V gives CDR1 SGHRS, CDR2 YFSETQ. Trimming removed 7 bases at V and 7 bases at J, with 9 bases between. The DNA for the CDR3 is TGCGCCAGCGGCCCAAAGAATGAGCAGTTCTTC. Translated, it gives CASGPKNEQFF.

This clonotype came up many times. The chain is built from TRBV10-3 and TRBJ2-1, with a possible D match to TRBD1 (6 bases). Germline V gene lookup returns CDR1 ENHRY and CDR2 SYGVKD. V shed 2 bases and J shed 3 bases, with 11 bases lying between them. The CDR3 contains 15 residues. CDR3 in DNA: TGTGCCATCAGTGAGGGTGGACAGATCTACAATGAGCAGTTCTTC. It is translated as CAISEGGQIYNEQFF.

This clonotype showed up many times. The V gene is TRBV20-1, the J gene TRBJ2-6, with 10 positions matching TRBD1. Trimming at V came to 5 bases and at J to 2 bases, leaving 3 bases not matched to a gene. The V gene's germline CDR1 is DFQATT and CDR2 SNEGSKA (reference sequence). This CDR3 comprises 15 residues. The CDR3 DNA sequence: TGCAGTGCTGGGACAGGGGTGGCTGGGGCCAACGTCCTGACTTTC. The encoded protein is CSAGTGVAGANVLTF.

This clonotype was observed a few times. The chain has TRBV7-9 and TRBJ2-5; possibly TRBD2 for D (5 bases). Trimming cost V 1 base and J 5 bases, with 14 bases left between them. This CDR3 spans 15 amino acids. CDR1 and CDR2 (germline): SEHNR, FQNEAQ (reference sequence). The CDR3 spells CASSLDPASGETQYF. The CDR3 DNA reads TGTGCCAGCAGCTTAGATCCAGCCTCGGGGGAGACCCAGTACTTC.

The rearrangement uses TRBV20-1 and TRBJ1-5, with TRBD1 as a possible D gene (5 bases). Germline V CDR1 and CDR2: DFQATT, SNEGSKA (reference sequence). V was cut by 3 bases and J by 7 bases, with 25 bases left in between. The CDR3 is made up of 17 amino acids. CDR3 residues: CSASRGGRSHGTQPQHF. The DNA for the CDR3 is TGCAGTGCTAGTAGGGGTGGCCGGAGTCATGGAACCCAGCCCCAGCATTTT.

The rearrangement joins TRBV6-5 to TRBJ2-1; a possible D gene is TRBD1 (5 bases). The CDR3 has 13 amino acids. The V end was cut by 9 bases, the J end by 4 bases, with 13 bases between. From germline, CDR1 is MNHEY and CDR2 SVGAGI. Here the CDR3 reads CARRKGLYNEQFF. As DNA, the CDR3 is TGTGCCAGACGAAAGGGGTTATACAATGAGCAGTTCTTC.

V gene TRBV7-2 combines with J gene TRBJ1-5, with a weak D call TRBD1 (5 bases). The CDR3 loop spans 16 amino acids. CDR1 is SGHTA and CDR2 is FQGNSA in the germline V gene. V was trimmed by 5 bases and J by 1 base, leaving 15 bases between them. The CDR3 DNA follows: TGTGCCAGCAGCGAGGGTAAAAGGGGAAGCAATCAGCCCCAGCATTTT. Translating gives CASSEGKRGSNQPQHF.

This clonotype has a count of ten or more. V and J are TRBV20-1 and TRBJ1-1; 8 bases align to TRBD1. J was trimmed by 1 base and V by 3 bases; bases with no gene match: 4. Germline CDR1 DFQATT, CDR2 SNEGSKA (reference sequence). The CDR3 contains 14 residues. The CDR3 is CSARRQGTNTEAFF. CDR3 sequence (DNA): TGCAGTGCTAGGAGACAGGGGACGAACACTGAAGCTTTCTTT.

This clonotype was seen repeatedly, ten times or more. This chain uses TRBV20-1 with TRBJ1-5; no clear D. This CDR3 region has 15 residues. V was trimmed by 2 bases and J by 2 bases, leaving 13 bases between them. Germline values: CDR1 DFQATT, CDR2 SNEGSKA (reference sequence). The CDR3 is CSARYTGSGNQPQHF. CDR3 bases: TGCAGTGCTAGATATACGGGTTCGGGCAATCAGCCCCAGCATTTT.

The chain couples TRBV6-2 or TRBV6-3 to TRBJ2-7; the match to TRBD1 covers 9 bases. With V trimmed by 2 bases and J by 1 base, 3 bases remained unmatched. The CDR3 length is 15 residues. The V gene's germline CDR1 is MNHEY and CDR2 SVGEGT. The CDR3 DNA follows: TGTGCCAGCAGTTACCGGGACAGGGTTTCCTACGAGCAGTACTTC. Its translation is CASSYRDRVSYEQYF.